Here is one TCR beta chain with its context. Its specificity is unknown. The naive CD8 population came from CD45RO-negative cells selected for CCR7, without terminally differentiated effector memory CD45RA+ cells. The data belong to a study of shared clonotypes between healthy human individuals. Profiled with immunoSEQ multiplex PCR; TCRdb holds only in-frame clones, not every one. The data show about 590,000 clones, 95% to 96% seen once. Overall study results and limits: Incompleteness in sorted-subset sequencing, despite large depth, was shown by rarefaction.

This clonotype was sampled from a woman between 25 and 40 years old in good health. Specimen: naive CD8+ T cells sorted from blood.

Here the CDR3 reads CAWGFRGGPRGAFF. CDR3 DNA: TGTGCCTGGGGTTTTCGGGGTGGGCCACGAGGGGCTTTCTTT. The J gene is TRBJ1-1, the V gene TRBV30; D gene ambiguous. Germline CDR1 reads GTSNPN; CDR2 reads SVGIG (reference sequence). This CDR3 is 14 amino acids long. Deletions cut 5 bases from V and 11 bases from J, with 24 bases between.